The 25 T cell receptor beta chains below all came from one sample that was sequenced in a study of vaccination and CD4 T cells after COVID-19. The Oncomine TCR Beta short-read assay was applied to DNA of cultured CD4+ T cells. TCRdb recomputed calls from the PCR reads with MiXCR, one row per CDR3 protein. The data hold 17,000 or so distinct CDR3 sequences, with 40% observed a single time. Their cognate antigens are unknown. As for treatment: 10-day PBMC culture with coronavirus spike peptide pools or control peptides (ViraFEST assay). Sequenced material: CD4+ T cells from blood, cultured in vitro. Receptors were obtained from a human donor who had recovered from COVID-19.

This clonotype was picked up a small number of times. The chain recombines TRBV20-1 with TRBJ2-1; 10 bases fit TRBD2. The germline gives CDR1 DFQATT, CDR2 SNEGSKA (reference sequence). The CDR3 runs 15 residues. Germline trimming cut 5 bases from V and 6 bases from J; bases unmatched to any gene: 10. The CDR3 DNA sequence: TGCAGTGCTGACCTACTAGCGGGATCTCGCAATGAGCAGTTCTTC. It specifies CSADLLAGSRNEQFF.

The chain combines TRBV16 with TRBJ2-4; unclear D gene. V shed 0 bases and J shed 14 bases, with 17 bases lying between them. Germline V gene sequence: CDR1 KGHSY, CDR2 FQNENV. This CDR3 has 14 residues. For the CDR3, the DNA is TGTGCCAGCAGCCAATCAGGTCCCTCATCGGTCAAGTACTTC. Residues: CASSQSGPSSVKYF.

This clonotype was picked up a small number of times. The chain couples TRBV2 to TRBJ2-7, with 9 bases identical to TRBD2. Unmatched junction bases numbered 6, after V lost 3 bases and J lost 0 bases. CDR3 length: 16 residues. Germline-derived CDR1 and CDR2 are SNHLY and FYNNEI. The CDR3 sequence: CASSDRAGGSSYEQYF. The CDR3 bases are TGTGCCAGCAGTGACAGGGCGGGAGGGAGCTCCTACGAGCAGTACTTC.

The V gene is TRBV6-5, the J gene TRBJ2-3; D is unresolved. The CDR3 has 15 amino acids. Trimming shortened V by 0 bases and J by 3 bases, and 10 bases separated the two germline ends. CDR1 is MNHEY and CDR2 is SVGAGI in the germline V gene. CDR3 nucleotide sequence: TGTGCCAGCAGTTACTCTCGTGGGTTGACAGATACGCAGTATTTT. The encoded protein is CASSYSRGLTDTQYF.

In this sample, this clonotype is medium-sized. This chain connects TRBV19 to TRBJ2-4, with D maybe TRBD2 (5 bases). The CDR3 has 15 residues. V was trimmed by 1 base and J by 7 bases, leaving 14 bases between them. Germline-derived CDR1 and CDR2 are LNHDA and SQIVND (reference sequence). The CDR3 sequence is CASSIGDRGSNIQYF. The CDR3 DNA is TGTGCCAGTAGTATAGGGGATAGAGGGTCGAACATTCAGTACTTC. The entire variable domain, with the rest obtained from reference TRBV19 and TRBJ2-4, is as follows: DGGITQSPKYLFRKEGQNVTLSCEQNLNHDAMYWYRQDPGQGLRLIYYSQIVNDFQKGDIAEGYSVSREKKESFPLTVTSAQKNPTAFYLCASSIGDRGSNIQYFGAGTRLSVL.

The V call is TRBV5-1, the J call TRBJ2-2; 12 positions match TRBD2. Germline V lookup: CDR1 SGHRS, CDR2 YFSETQ. The CDR3 contains 17 residues. The ends lost 1 base at V and 4 bases at J; junction bases unmatched: 5. In DNA form, the CDR3 reads TGCGCCAGCAGCTTGTCTAGCGGGAGGGTCGGCACCGGGGAGCTGTTTTTT. Protein: CASSLSSGRVGTGELFF.

Only a few counts were recorded for this clonotype. V is TRBV4-2 and J is TRBJ1-5, with TRBD1 as a possible D gene (5 bases). With 1 base removed from V and 5 bases from J, the gap between germline ends came to 9 bases. This CDR3 has 14 amino acids. The germline gives CDR1 LGHNA, CDR2 YNFKEQ. The CDR3 spells CASSQVDTYQPQHF. CDR3 DNA sequence: TGTGCCAGCAGCCAAGTGGACACATATCAGCCCCAGCATTTT.

A few counts support this clonotype. The genes are TRBV28 and TRBJ2-7, with D perhaps given as TRBD1 or TRBD2 (5 bases each). The germline gives CDR1 MDHEN, CDR2 SYDVKM. V was cut by 1 base and J by 2 bases, with 12 bases left in between. The CDR3 length is 15 residues. CDR3: CASSLSEGRAYEQYF. The CDR3 region has the DNA TGTGCCAGCAGTTTATCTGAGGGGCGGGCCTACGAGCAGTACTTC.

This chain uses TRBV19 with TRBJ2-1; 9 bases are a match to TRBD2. Germline V gene lookup returns CDR1 LNHDA and CDR2 SQIVND (reference sequence). V shed 3 bases, J shed 2 bases, and the junction held 5 bases outside the gene matches. This CDR3 spans 16 amino acids. The CDR3 DNA reads TGTGCCAGTAGTATGTTCAGGACTAGCGCCTACAATGAGCAGTTCTTC. Protein: CASSMFRTSAYNEQFF.

Regarding this clonotype: The junction departs from the called germline gene at one end, perhaps through a read error. This chain joins TRBV20-1 and TRBJ2-1, with D uncertain. In germline, CDR1 is DFQATT, CDR2 SNEGSKA (reference sequence). The CDR3 sequence is 13 residues long. CDR3 sequence reads: CSAKQNSDNGQFF. CDR3 nucleotide sequence: TGCAGTGCTAAACAAAACTCCGACAATGGGCAGTTCTTC.

This clonotype turned up a few times. This chain connects TRBV24-1 to TRBJ2-5, with 8 bases fitting TRBD1. The V and J ends lost 7 bases and 4 bases, in that order; junction bases with no gene match: 1. From germline, CDR1 is KGHDR and CDR2 SFDVKD. The CDR3 is 12 residues long. CDR3 amino acids: CATSTGGETQYF. CDR3 DNA: TGTGCCACCAGCACAGGGGGAGAGACCCAGTACTTC.

This clonotype was seen a handful of times. The V call is TRBV6-2 or TRBV6-3, the J call TRBJ1-5, with D unclear. Germline loops: CDR1 MNHEY, CDR2 SVGEGT. Trimming took off 0 bases at V and 10 bases at J, with 22 bases between the two ends. The CDR3 runs 17 residues. CDR3 bases: TGTGCCAGCAGTTACTCGAATATCCGACATCCTAGGGAACCCCAGCATTTT. Amino acid sequence: CASSYSNIRHPREPQHF.

V is TRBV6-1 and J is TRBJ2-7; 9 bases map to TRBD1. Germline values: CDR1 MNHNS, CDR2 SASEGT. The V and J ends lost 3 bases and 2 bases, in that order; junction bases with no gene match: 8. The CDR3 has 16 residues. Here the CDR3 reads CASSDTPGTGTYEQYF. The CDR3 DNA is TGTGCCAGCAGTGACACCCCCGGGACAGGGACCTACGAGCAGTACTTC.

This chain links TRBV19 with TRBJ1-5; D possibly corresponds to TRBD1 (6 bases). V was pared by 6 bases and J by 6 bases, with 18 bases between. The CDR3 is 15 amino acids. Germline V lookup: CDR1 LNHDA, CDR2 SQIVND (reference sequence). This CDR3 reads CASRRGGIGGQPQHF. CDR3 DNA: TGTGCCAGTAGGAGAGGGGGGATAGGAGGTCAGCCCCAGCATTTT.

This chain uses TRBV2 with TRBJ2-7, with D unclear. The CDR3 spans 12 residues. Germline loops: CDR1 SNHLY, CDR2 FYNNEI. V was clipped by 4 bases and J by 8 bases, with 12 bases between them. The CDR3 here is CASSVLAHQQYF. DNA of the CDR3: TGTGCCAGCAGTGTTCTGGCTCACCAGCAGTACTTC.

V usage is TRBV3-1 and J usage is TRBJ1-2; D is ambiguous. Germline V gene data show CDR1 as LGHDT and CDR2 as YNNKEL (reference sequence). Trimming left V 4 bases short and J 7 bases short, with 10 bases between. The CDR3 contains 12 residues. The CDR3 DNA follows: TGTGCCAGCAGCCGGGAAGTCGGTGGCTACACCTTC. Translated, it gives CASSREVGGYTF.

This clonotype was seen a few times. The V call is TRBV5-1, the J call TRBJ1-5; 9 bases match TRBD1. Trimming took 3 bases from V and 1 from J; bases not matched to a gene: 14. The CDR3 covers 19 residues. Germline values: CDR1 SGHRS, CDR2 YFSETQ. CDR3 sequence (DNA): TGCGCCAGCAGCTCCCGACTCACTACAGGGGGCGCAAGCAATCAGCCCCAGCATTTT. Protein: CASSSRLTTGGASNQPQHF.

The chain uses TRBV24-1 and TRBJ2-1; 9 positions match TRBD1. Unmatched junction bases numbered 5, after V lost 9 bases and J lost 6 bases. This CDR3 has 13 residues. From germline, CDR1 is KGHDR and CDR2 SFDVKD. CDR3 nucleotide sequence: TGTGCCACCCGGGACAGGGCAATCAATGAGCAGTTCTTC. This sequence encodes CATRDRAINEQFF.

This clonotype was picked up a small number of times. The CDR3 bases are TGCAGCGTAGGACAGGGCTCTGGGGCCAACGTCCTGACTTTC. It specifies CSVGQGSGANVLTF. The chain joins TRBV29-1 to TRBJ2-6, with 8 bases aligning to TRBD1. Germline-derived CDR1 and CDR2 are SQVTM and ANQGSEA. This CDR3 contains 14 residues. The V and J ends lost 6 bases and 0 bases, in that order; junction bases with no gene match: 1.

This clonotype was detected only a few times. The V gene is TRBV6-2 or TRBV6-3, the J gene TRBJ2-7; 7 positions agree with TRBD2. CDR1 MNHEY and CDR2 SVGEGT come from the germline V gene. V lost 6 bases, J lost 4 bases, and 12 bases stayed unmatched. CDR3 length equals 15 residues. The CDR3: CASRDAGTKAYEQYF. The CDR3 region has the DNA TGTGCCAGCAGGGACGCCGGGACTAAAGCTTACGAGCAGTACTTC.

This sequence joins TRBV7-2 and TRBJ2-1; D perhaps matches TRBD1 (5 bases). The germline gives CDR1 SGHTA, CDR2 FQGNSA. The V end lost 6 bases, the J end lost 4 bases, and 10 bases lay between the germline ends. This CDR3 comprises 13 residues. The CDR3 reads CASSTTEYNEQFF. Here the CDR3 DNA reads TGTGCCAGCAGTACGACAGAATACAATGAGCAGTTCTTC. The whole variable domain, filled in from reference TRBV7-2 and TRBJ2-1, reads GAGVSQSPSNKVTEKGKDVELRCDPISGHTALYWYRQSLGQGLEFLIYFQGNSAPDKSGLPSDRFSAERTGGSVSTLTIQRTQQEDSAVYLCASSTTEYNEQFFGPGTRLTVL.

V usage is TRBV30 and J usage is TRBJ2-4; D may be TRBD2 (5 bases). Germline V gene lookup returns CDR1 GTSNPN and CDR2 SVGIG (reference sequence). The CDR3 loop spans 13 amino acids. The ends were cut back, 5 bases at V and 0 bases at J, with 8 bases in the middle. CDR3 nucleotides: TGTGCCTGGGGAGGACTAGCCAAAAACATTCAGTACTTC. Protein sequence: CAWGGLAKNIQYF.

The chain is built from TRBV2 and TRBJ1-5, with D possibly TRBD1 on 5 matching bases. Germline loops: CDR1 SNHLY, CDR2 FYNNEI. Trimming cost V 11 bases and J 1 base, with 12 bases left between them. The CDR3 contains 13 residues. CDR3 DNA sequence: TGTGCCTCCCAGGGTCGGAGCAATCAGCCCCAGCATTTT. The encoded protein is CASQGRSNQPQHF.

This chain links TRBV24-1 with TRBJ1-1, with D unclear. There are 12 residues in the CDR3. Germline CDR1 and CDR2: KGHDR and SFDVKD. The V end was cut by 5 bases, the J end by 3 bases, with 6 bases between. The DNA of the CDR3 is TGTGCCACCAGTGCGGCAGACACTGAAGCTTTCTTT. This sequence encodes CATSAADTEAFF.

This chain uses TRBV28 with TRBJ1-4; no definite D call. Trimming took 6 bases from V and 3 from J, leaving 14 bases between them. The V gene's germline CDR1 is MDHEN and CDR2 SYDVKM. This CDR3 is 15 amino acids long. The CDR3 reads CASSTPWRANEKLFF. The CDR3 DNA follows: TGTGCCAGCAGCACCCCTTGGAGGGCTAATGAAAAACTGTTTTTT.